The rows below give T cell receptor beta chains drawn from one sample of a study of T cell responses to AZD1222 COVID-19 vaccine. Some clones are missing from TCRdb's copy, which holds only in-frame ones; the method was immunoSEQ multiplex PCR. The sample includes 90,000 to 120,000 clones, approximately 90% seen only once; the top ten take 5.5% to 7%. Source: peripheral blood, taken 28 days after the second AZD1222 dose. These TCRs come from an adult who received the AZD1222 COVID-19 vaccine. CDR3s include the opening cysteine and the closing phenylalanine or tryptophan. A D gene is named only where the DNA matches it firmly. Clone sizes are given selectively: once, few, many, or a class where the clone is expanded.

TRBJ2-2 - TRBD1 TRBV7-2 CASSSGQEYSGELFF TGTGCCAGCAGCTCCGGACAGGAATACTCCGGGGAGCTGTTTTTT
TRBJ1-4 - - TRBV4-1 CASSQDRGPGGEKLFF TGCGCCAGCAGCCAAGATCGGGGGCCCGGTGGTGAAAAACTGTTTTTT
TRBJ2-2 - - TRBV5-5 CASSPFRVNTGELFF TGTGCCAGCAGCCCCTTTAGGGTTAACACCGGGGAGCTGTTTTTT
TRBJ1-2 - TRBD1 TRBV12-3/TRBV12-4 CASSPADGTAYTF TGTGCCAGCAGCCCCGCGGATGGGACAGCCTACACCTTC
TRBJ2-1 - TRBD2 TRBV18 CASSRRTSGWGNEQFF TGTGCCAGCTCACGCAGGACTAGCGGGTGGGGGAATGAGCAGTTCTTC
TRBJ2-5 once - TRBV18 CASSPPDQPGETQYF TGTGCCAGCTCACCACCGGACCAGCCCGGGGAGACCCAGTACTTC
TRBJ2-7 - TRBD2 TRBV19 CASTLTSGGYEQYF TGTGCCAGTACCTTGACTAGCGGAGGTTACGAGCAGTACTTC
TRBJ2-2 once - TRBV24-1 CATSESGAATGELFF TGTGCCACCAGTGAATCGGGAGCGGCCACCGGGGAGCTGTTTTTT
TRBJ1-6 - - TRBV3-1/TRBV3-2 CASSQGNSPLHF TGTGCCAGCAGCCAGGGGAACTCACCCCTCCACTTT
TRBJ2-2 - - TRBV2 CASIKAGPSGELFF TGTGCCAGCATTAAGGCGGGGCCGAGCGGGGAGCTGTTTTTT
TRBJ1-5 few - TRBV18 CASSLTPSNQPQHF TGTGCCAGCTCTCTTACACCTAGCAATCAGCCCCAGCATTTT
TRBJ1-2 - TRBD1 TRBV6-5 CASSYARGTGGYGYTF TGTGCCAGCAGTTACGCACGCGGGACAGGGGGCTATGGCTACACCTTC
TRBJ1-2 - - TRBV12-3/TRBV12-4 CASSLSGIYGYTF TGTGCCAGCAGTTTATCGGGGATCTATGGCTACACCTTC
TRBJ2-1 - - TRBV10-1 CASGPYNEQFF TGCGCCAGCGGACCTTACAATGAGCAGTTCTTC
TRBJ1-1 - - TRBV10-3 CAIREGLNTEAFF TGTGCCATCAGGGAGGGATTGAACACTGAAGCTTTCTTT
TRBJ1-3 - - TRBV11-3 CASSLGRGNTIYF TGTGCCAGCAGCTTGGGGCGTGGAAACACCATATATTTT
TRBJ1-5 - - TRBV2 CASNGQTYQPQHF TGTGCCAGCAACGGACAGACTTATCAGCCCCAGCATTTT
TRBJ2-2 - TRBD1 TRBV5-1 CASTSGQGLGELFF TGCGCCAGCACCTCGGGACAGGGATTGGGGGAGCTGTTTTTT
TRBJ1-1 - - TRBV5-1 CASSGGSYTEAFF TGCGCCAGCAGCGGGGGTTCGTACACTGAAGCTTTCTTT
TRBJ1-1 - - TRBV4-1 CASSQDTGPYSGGTEAFF TGCGCCAGCAGCCAAGATACAGGGCCCTATTCGGGGGGCACTGAAGCTTTCTTT
TRBJ2-7 - TRBD2 TRBV9 CASSVVLAGGEQYF TGTGCCAGCAGCGTAGTACTAGCGGGAGGCGAGCAGTACTTC
TRBJ1-4 - TRBD1 TRBV18 CASSLAGGEGEKLFF TGTGCCAGCTCGCTCGCAGGGGGAGAAGGTGAAAAACTGTTTTTT
TRBJ2-7 - TRBD1 TRBV10-2 CASSTGTAYEQYF TGCGCCAGCAGTACCGGGACAGCTTACGAGCAGTACTTC
TRBJ2-5 - TRBD2 TRBV7-2 CASSLWTSGRLETQYF TGTGCCAGCAGCCTTTGGACTAGCGGGAGACTAGAGACCCAGTACTTC
TRBJ1-6 - - TRBV7-9 CASRGENSPLHF TGTGCCAGCAGGGGAGAGAATTCACCCCTCCACTTT
TRBJ1-2 - - TRBV3-1/TRBV3-2 CASSQAQGHGYTF TGTGCCAGCAGCCAAGCCCAGGGACATGGCTACACCTTC
TRBJ2-7 - TRBD2 TRBV28 CASSAPGTSYEQYF TGTGCCAGCAGTGCGCCCGGGACTAGCTACGAGCAGTACTTC
TRBJ2-2 - TRBD1 TRBV7-8 CASSLGTGGYTGELFF TGTGCCAGCAGCCTCGGGACAGGGGGATACACCGGGGAGCTGTTTTTT
TRBJ2-5 - TRBD1 TRBV5-1 CASSLALDRWVVRTQYF TGCGCCAGCAGCTTGGCCCTGGACAGGTGGGTAGTCCGGACCCAGTACTTC
TRBJ1-1 many TRBD1 TRBV10-2 CASSDNSGTVNTEAFF TGCGCCAGCAGTGACAACTCCGGGACAGTGAACACTGAAGCTTTCTTT
TRBJ2-7 - TRBD2 TRBV2 CASSATSGISYEQYF TGTGCCAGCAGTGCGACTAGCGGGATCTCCTACGAGCAGTACTTC
TRBJ1-6 - - TRBV10-1 CASSESNSPLHF TGCGCCAGCAGTGAGTCGAATTCACCCCTCCACTTT
TRBJ2-3 - TRBD2 TRBV6-2/TRBV6-3 CASSYSPGLGTDTQYF TGTGCCAGCAGTTACTCCCCGGGACTAGGGACAGATACGCAGTATTTT
TRBJ1-5 - TRBD1 TRBV7-2 CASRGGQTQPQHF TGTGCCAGCAGGGGGGGACAGACTCAGCCCCAGCATTTT
TRBJ1-1 - - TRBV14 CASSQDRGASEAFF TGTGCCAGCAGCCAAGATAGGGGGGCCTCTGAAGCTTTCTTT
TRBJ2-1 - - TRBV27 CASSPFGASNEQFF TGTGCCAGCAGCCCATTCGGCGCTAGCAATGAGCAGTTCTTC
TRBJ2-7 - - TRBV5-5 CASSLGSPGLNEQYF TGTGCCAGCAGCTTGGGATCCCCTGGGTTAAACGAGCAGTACTTC
TRBJ2-7 - - TRBV9 CASSPGDFLHYEQYF TGTGCCAGCAGCCCAGGGGACTTCCTTCACTACGAGCAGTACTTC
TRBJ2-7 - - TRBV6-6 CASSDAPYEQYF TGTGCCAGCAGTGACGCCCCGTACGAGCAGTACTTC
TRBJ1-1 - - TRBV9 CASSPGEGRGAEAFF TGTGCCAGCAGCCCCGGGGAGGGGCGAGGGGCTGAAGCTTTCTTT
TRBJ2-3 - - TRBV10-3 CAISAPGDPDTQYF TGTGCCATCAGTGCGCCGGGAGATCCAGATACGCAGTATTTT
TRBJ1-1 - TRBD1 TRBV11-2 CASIGTGSATEAFF TGTGCCAGCATCGGGACAGGGAGTGCCACTGAAGCTTTCTTT
TRBJ1-1 once - TRBV21-1 CASSPRTGGGNTEAFF TGTGCCAGCAGCCCCCGAACGGGAGGGGGCAACACTGAAGCTTTCTTT
TRBJ1-2 - - TRBV7-9 CASSLVGDGYTF TGTGCCAGCAGCTTAGTAGGGGATGGCTACACCTTC
TRBJ1-1 - - TRBV7-9 CASSLTVEAFF TGTGCCAGCAGCCTGACAGTTGAAGCTTTCTTT
TRBJ1-3 - TRBD1 TRBV5-1 CASTTGVIPGNTIYF TGCGCCAGCACAACAGGGGTTATTCCTGGAAACACCATATATTTT
TRBJ2-7 - - TRBV19 CASSIVERAGEQYF TGTGCCAGTAGTATAGTGGAAAGGGCAGGCGAGCAGTACTTC
TRBJ1-1 - - TRBV4-3 CASSYSGFMNTEAFF TGCGCCAGCAGCTATTCGGGGTTTATGAACACTGAAGCTTTCTTT
TRBJ1-2 - TRBD1 TRBV7-9 CASSPGQAIGSGYTF TGTGCCAGCAGCCCGGGACAGGCGATCGGTAGTGGCTACACCTTC
TRBJ2-6 once - TRBV11-2 CASSLRGSGANVLTF TGTGCCAGCAGCTTAAGAGGGTCTGGGGCCAACGTCCTGACTTTC